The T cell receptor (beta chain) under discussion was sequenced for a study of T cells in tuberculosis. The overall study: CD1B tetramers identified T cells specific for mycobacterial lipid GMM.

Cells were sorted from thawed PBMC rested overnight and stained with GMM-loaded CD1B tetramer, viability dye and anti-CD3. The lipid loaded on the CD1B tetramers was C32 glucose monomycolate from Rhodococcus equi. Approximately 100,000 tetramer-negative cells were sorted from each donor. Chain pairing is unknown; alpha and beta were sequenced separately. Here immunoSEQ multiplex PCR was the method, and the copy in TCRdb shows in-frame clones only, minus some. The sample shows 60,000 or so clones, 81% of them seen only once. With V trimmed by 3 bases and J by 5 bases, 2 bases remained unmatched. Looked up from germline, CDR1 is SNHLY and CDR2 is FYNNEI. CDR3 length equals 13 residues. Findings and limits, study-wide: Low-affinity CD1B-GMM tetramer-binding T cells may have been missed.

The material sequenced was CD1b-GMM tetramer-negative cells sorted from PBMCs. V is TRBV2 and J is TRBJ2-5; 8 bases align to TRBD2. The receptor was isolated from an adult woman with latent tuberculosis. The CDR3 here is CASSEPSGETQYF. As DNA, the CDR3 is TGTGCCAGCAGTGAGCCTAGCGGGGAGACCCAGTACTTC.